These 20 T cell receptor beta chains came from one sample sequenced in a study of T cell responses to AZD1222 COVID-19 vaccine. The method was immunoSEQ multiplex PCR; TCRdb's version includes in-frame clones alone and lacks a portion of them. The table lists under 140,000 clones, 81% of them singletons. Sequencing used peripheral blood, obtained on day 0 of AZD1222 vaccination. All receptors derive from an adult in good health.

The chain recombines TRBV11-2 with TRBJ2-1, with 10 bases matching TRBD2. This CDR3 region has 17 residues. In germline, CDR1 is SGHAT, CDR2 FQNNGV. The ends lost 4 bases at V and 0 bases at J; junction bases unmatched: 6. The CDR3 nucleotides read TGTGCCAGCAGCTCATCAGCGGGGGGGTTCTCCTACAATGAGCAGTTCTTC. Its protein is CASSSSAGGFSYNEQFF.

This clone was seen a handful of times. The rearrangement joins TRBV5-1 to TRBJ1-1; tentative D call: TRBD1 (6 bases). Germline CDR1 is SGHRS and CDR2 is YFSETQ. Trimming removed 4 bases from V and 1 base from J, with 14 bases in between. The CDR3 sequence is 15 residues long. The CDR3, as DNA: TGCGCCAGCAGCCCGGGGGCAGGTACGAACACTGAAGCTTTCTTT. This encodes CASSPGAGTNTEAFF.

The chain is built from TRBV6-5 and TRBJ1-2; no firm D call. V was cut by 5 bases and J by 5 bases, with 18 bases left in between. The CDR3 runs 15 residues. Germline V CDR1 and CDR2: MNHEY, SVGAGI. CDR3 residues: CASSPRFAAAYGYTF. Written as DNA, the CDR3 is TGTGCCAGCAGTCCTCGTTTCGCGGCGGCTTATGGCTACACCTTC.

This clone has a handful of counts. The chain couples TRBV7-2 to TRBJ2-3; the match to TRBD2 covers 9 bases. Germline assignment: CDR1 SGHTA and CDR2 FQGNSA. CDR3 size: 16 residues. Germline trimming cut 5 bases from V and 7 bases from J; bases unmatched to any gene: 13. The CDR3 region is CASSTGLALGEYTQYF. The CDR3 DNA follows: TGTGCCAGCAGCACCGGACTAGCGCTTGGGGAATATACGCAGTATTTT.

The chain recombines TRBV4-1 with TRBJ2-7, with 8 bases lining up with TRBD2. Germline V gene sequence: CDR1 MGHRA, CDR2 YSYEKL. V shed 5 bases, J shed 2 bases, and the junction held 11 bases outside the gene matches. CDR3 length: 16 amino acids. CDR3 sequence reads: CASSAKGLAGAYEQYF. CDR3 in DNA: TGCGCCAGCAGCGCCAAGGGGCTAGCGGGCGCCTACGAGCAGTACTTC.

The chain carries TRBV6-2 or TRBV6-3 and TRBJ2-7, with TRBD2 identical over 11 bases. Germline CDR1 and CDR2: MNHEY and SVGEGT. Germline trimming cut 0 bases from V and 2 bases from J; bases unmatched to any gene: 6. The CDR3 consists of 17 residues. This CDR3 reads CASSYSSGGALTYEQYF. The CDR3 DNA is TGTGCCAGCAGTTACTCTAGCGGGGGGGCTCTTACCTACGAGCAGTACTTC.

V is TRBV12-3 or TRBV12-4 and J is TRBJ2-6; D is unresolved. Trimming removed 6 bases from V and 12 bases from J, with 12 bases in between. This CDR3 has 12 residues. The CDR3 sequence is CASRPPLGVLTF. The CDR3 bases are TGTGCCAGCAGGCCGCCTTTGGGCGTCCTGACTTTC.

This clone came up once. J is TRBJ1-2 and V is TRBV7-9; D ambiguous. The CDR3 has 15 residues. Germline CDR1 reads SEHNR; CDR2 reads FQNEAQ (reference sequence). Trimming shortened V by 0 bases and J by 8 bases, and 16 bases separated the two germline ends. The CDR3 here is CASSLAAVQLSGYTF. In DNA, the CDR3 is TGTGCCAGCAGCTTAGCGGCTGTCCAACTGTCCGGCTACACCTTC.

V is TRBV28 and J is TRBJ1-2; tentatively, D is TRBD1 (6 bases). Trimming took 7 bases from V and 7 from J, leaving 16 bases between them. Per germline, CDR1 MDHEN and CDR2 SYDVKM. The CDR3 contains 13 residues. The chain's CDR3 is CASMVGGIGGYTF. DNA for the CDR3: TGTGCCAGCATGGTAGGGGGTATCGGTGGCTACACCTTC.

Comments on this clone: One end of the junction varies from germline; a read error may be responsible. This chain joins TRBV5-1 and TRBJ1-3; D gene ambiguous. There are 14 residues in the CDR3. Germline-derived CDR1 and CDR2 are SGHRS and YFSETQ. In DNA form, the CDR3 reads TGCGCCAACAGCTTGGGCCCAGGAGGAAACACCATATATTTT. It codes for CANSLGPGGNTIYF. Variable domain in full (rest from reference TRBV5-1 and TRBJ1-3): KAGVTQTPRYLIKTRGQQVTLSCSPISGHRSVSWYQQTPGQGLQFLFEYFSETQRNKGNFPGRFSGRQFSNSRSEMNVSTLELGDSALYLCANSLGPGGNTIYFGEGSWLTVV.

The rearrangement uses TRBV19 and TRBJ2-5; 16 bases fit TRBD2. The CDR3 has 18 residues. The ends lost 8 bases at V and 4 bases at J; junction bases unmatched: 13. Germline assignment: CDR1 LNHDA and CDR2 SQIVND (reference sequence). The CDR3 reads CASAPGLAGGPDIETQYF. The CDR3 DNA sequence: TGTGCCAGTGCGCCGGGACTAGCGGGAGGGCCTGACATAGAGACCCAGTACTTC.

The table lists this clone with a count of one. V and J are TRBV10-3 and TRBJ2-5; 7 positions match TRBD1. V was clipped by 4 bases and J by 3 bases; unmatched bases: 14. From germline, CDR1 is ENHRY and CDR2 SYGVKD. The CDR3 is 17 residues long. CDR3 amino acids: CAISVEQGPHKEETQYF. The DNA for the CDR3 is TGTGCCATCAGTGTGGAACAGGGGCCCCATAAAGAAGAGACCCAGTACTTC.

The rearrangement joins TRBV9 to TRBJ2-6, with 11 bases identical to TRBD2. Germline CDR1 reads SGDLS; CDR2 reads YYNGEE. V lost 3 bases and J lost 0; bases outside the gene matches: 8. The CDR3 runs to 19 residues. CDR3 in DNA: TGTGCCAGCAGCGCTGTGGGACTAGCGGACTACTCTGGGGCCAACGTCCTGACTTTC. Translating it yields CASSAVGLADYSGANVLTF.

The V call is TRBV5-4, the J call TRBJ1-1, with D perhaps TRBD1 (5 bases). This CDR3 is built from 12 residues. The V gene lost 3 bases and the J gene lost 9 bases, with 12 bases spanning the gap. Germline lookup yields CDR1 SGHNT and CDR2 YYREEE (reference sequence). The CDR3 spells CASSWGREKAFF. CDR3 coding DNA: TGTGCCAGCAGCTGGGGCAGGGAAAAAGCTTTCTTT.

This clone came up a few times. This chain joins TRBV7-9 and TRBJ1-6, with a tentative D call TRBD1 (5 bases). In germline, CDR1 is SEHNR, CDR2 FQNEAQ (reference sequence). The CDR3 loop spans 16 amino acids. V gave up 0 bases and J gave up 6 bases, with 12 bases separating them. The CDR3 loop is CASSLALPGPNSPLHF. In DNA, the CDR3 is TGTGCCAGCAGCTTAGCCCTTCCGGGGCCTAATTCACCCCTCCACTTT. Full variable domain (rest looked up from reference TRBV7-9 and TRBJ1-6): DTGVSQNPRHKITKRGQNVTFRCDPISEHNRLYWYRQTLGQGPEFLTYFQNEAQLEKSRLLSDRFSAERPKGSFSTLEIQRTEQGDSAMYLCASSLALPGPNSPLHFGNGTRLTVT.

This sequence joins TRBV6-1 and TRBJ1-3; 9 bases fit TRBD1. CDR1 and CDR2 from the germline V gene are MNHNS and SASEGT. The V segment lost 3 bases and the J segment 0 bases; nucleotides outside the gene matches: 6. CDR3 size: 17 residues. CDR3 region: CASSEGQGPSSGNTIYF. The DNA for the CDR3 is TGTGCCAGCAGTGAGGGACAGGGCCCCTCCTCTGGAAACACCATATATTTT.

This chain connects TRBV12-3 or TRBV12-4 to TRBJ1-1, with D hard to call. Between the trimmed V and J ends, which lost 6 bases and 9 bases, there was a span of 14 bases. The length of the CDR3 is 12 residues. The DNA for the CDR3 is TGTGCCAGCAGAACCCGGGCAGAAAAAGCTTTCTTT. Amino acids: CASRTRAEKAFF.

The chain combines TRBV3-1 (or the pseudogene TRBV3-2) with TRBJ1-6; D may be TRBD1 (5 bases). The ends were cut back, 1 base at V and 5 bases at J, with 12 bases in the middle. There are 16 residues in the CDR3. The V gene's germline CDR1 is LGHDT and CDR2 YNNKEL (reference sequence). Written as DNA, the CDR3 is TGTGCCAGCAGCCAAGGAACCAGGGAACATAATTCACCCCTCCACTTT. This sequence encodes CASSQGTREHNSPLHF.

This clone was seen just once. The chain combines TRBV16 with TRBJ1-2; D is perhaps TRBD1 (5 bases). The CDR3 runs 13 residues. V gave up 0 bases and J gave up 11 bases, with 13 bases separating them. Germline-derived CDR1 and CDR2 are KGHSY and FQNENV. Here the CDR3 reads CASSQSRQGGYTF. Here the CDR3 DNA reads TGTGCCAGCAGCCAATCGAGGCAGGGAGGGTACACCTTC.

The chain combines TRBV18 with TRBJ2-5; D is perhaps TRBD2 (6 bases). The CDR3 is 16 residues long. Germline lookup yields CDR1 KGHSH and CDR2 LQKENI. The ends were cut back, 1 base at V and 1 base at J, with 13 bases in the middle. The CDR3 DNA reads as TGTGCCAGCTCACCACGGGACTCGGGCAGCCAAGAGACCCAGTACTTC. This translates into CASSPRDSGSQETQYF. Using reference TRBV18 and TRBJ2-5 for the parts outside the CDR3, the full variable domain is NAGVMQNPRHLVRRRGQEARLRCSPMKGHSHVYWYRQLPEEGLKFMVYLQKENIIDESGMPKERFSAEFPKEGPSILRIQQVVRGDSAAYFCASSPRDSGSQETQYFGPGTRLLVL.